The 26 T cell receptor beta chains below were found in one sample sequenced in a study of cytomegalovirus exposure and HLA in healthy donors. This PCR relied on a set of 60 Vbeta primers and 13 Jbeta primers. Profiling relied on immunoSEQ multiplex PCR, and the TCRdb table lists in-frame clones only, not all of them. The table lists about 89,000 clones, around nine tenths of them singletons. Sequences were obtained from PBMCs. The receptors come from a young man in good health and CMV-seropositive.

V gene TRBV28 combines with J gene TRBJ2-2; 10 bases fit TRBD2. CDR3 size: 18 residues. Germline V gene lookup returns CDR1 MDHEN and CDR2 SYDVKM. The ends lost 3 bases at V and 3 bases at J; junction bases unmatched: 10. The CDR3 nucleotides are TGTGCCAGCAGTTTCTTACGACTAGCGGGTTCCCACACCGGGGAGCTGTTTTTT. Protein: CASSFLRLAGSHTGELFF.

V gene TRBV21-1 combines with J gene TRBJ2-7; whether TRBD2, the table's D call, matches the DNA was not checked. TRBV21-1 is a pseudogene locus. CDR3 size: 14 residues. The CDR3 DNA sequence: TGTGCCAGCAAAGTAGCGGGGACTCTCTACGAGCAGTACTTC. Residues: CASKVAGTLYEQYF.

In DNA form, the CDR3 reads TGTGCCAGCAAGCGACAGGACTATGGCTACACCTTC. Translating gives CASKRQDYGYTF. The rearrangement links TRBV28 to TRBJ1-2, with D maybe TRBD1 (6 bases). V was shortened by 7 bases and J by 3 bases, with 9 bases between the two germline ends. Germline V CDR1 and CDR2: MDHEN, SYDVKM. The CDR3 totals 12 residues.

The chain links TRBV5-1 to TRBJ2-1; D perhaps matches TRBD2 (6 bases). V shed 3 bases and J shed 15 bases, with 22 bases lying between them. Germline V gives CDR1 SGHRS, CDR2 YFSETQ. This CDR3 is 14 amino acids long. CDR3 DNA sequence: TGCGCCAGCAGCTCGGGAATCGGGGAGGCCTCGCGGTTCTTC. This encodes CASSSGIGEASRFF.

This clone has a single count. The rearrangement links TRBV5-1 to TRBJ2-1; 10 bases fit TRBD2. The CDR3 loop spans 16 amino acids. Germline V gene sequence: CDR1 SGHRS, CDR2 YFSETQ. Unmatched junction bases numbered 9, after V lost 0 bases and J lost 9 bases. CDR3 loop: CASSLGRTSGPSEQFF. CDR3 coding DNA: TGCGCCAGCAGCTTGGGCCGGACTAGCGGCCCCAGTGAGCAGTTCTTC.

The chain employs TRBV7-8 and TRBJ2-7; D is possibly TRBD1 (5 bases). The germline V gene encodes CDR1 SGHVS and CDR2 FQNEAQ. The CDR3 runs 15 residues. Trimming shortened V by 1 base and J by 0 bases, and 10 bases separated the two germline ends. This chain's CDR3 is CASSLGRTSSYEQYF. The CDR3 DNA reads as TGTGCCAGCAGCTTAGGAAGGACAAGCTCCTACGAGCAGTACTTC.

The chain has TRBV28 and TRBJ2-7; TRBD2 might be the D (6 bases). Deletions cut 4 bases from V and 7 bases from J, with 17 bases between. From germline, CDR1 is MDHEN and CDR2 SYDVKM. There are 14 residues in the CDR3. CDR3 protein: CASSSVGPGREQYF. The CDR3 DNA follows: TGTGCCAGCAGTTCAGTGGGACCAGGGAGGGAGCAGTACTTC.

The V and J genes are TRBV18 and TRBJ2-2, with a tentative D call TRBD2 (6 bases). The CDR3 runs 13 residues. CDR1 and CDR2 (germline): KGHSH, LQKENI. Between the trimmed V and J ends, which lost 3 bases and 4 bases, there was a span of 6 bases. In nucleotides, the CDR3 is TGTGCCAGCTCACCGGAGGGCACCGGGGAGCTGTTTTTT. Translating it yields CASSPEGTGELFF.

The chain combines TRBV7-6 with TRBJ2-5, with 8 bases aligning to TRBD1. This CDR3 is 14 amino acids long. Trimming removed 5 bases from V and 5 bases from J; junction bases left unmatched: 7. CDR1 is SGHVS, CDR2 FNYEAQ, per germline. The CDR3 is CASSNKQGVETQYF. The CDR3 bases are TGTGCCAGCAGCAATAAACAGGGGGTTGAGACCCAGTACTTC. The full variable domain, rest sourced from reference TRBV7-6 and TRBJ2-5, is GAGVSQSPRYKVTKRGQDVALRCDPISGHVSLYWYRQALGQGPEFLTYFNYEAQQDKSGLPNDRFSAERPEGSISTLTIQRTEQRDSAMYRCASSNKQGVETQYFGPGTRLLVL.

This clone was observed a handful of times. V usage is TRBV15 and J usage is TRBJ2-7, with D unresolved. Looked up from germline, CDR1 is LNHNV and CDR2 is YYDKDF (reference sequence). V was cut by 0 bases and J by 6 bases, with 6 bases left in between. This CDR3 is built from 12 residues. CDR3 bases: TGTGCCACCAGCAGAGATTTCGTCGAGCAGTACTTC. Residues: CATSRDFVEQYF.

The chain recombines TRBV28 with TRBJ2-5; 7 bases map to TRBD1. Germline V gene lookup returns CDR1 MDHEN and CDR2 SYDVKM. The CDR3 spans 16 residues. The trim removed 6 bases at V and 5 bases at J, leaving 15 bases unmatched. The CDR3: CASSPQGGHLRETQYF. The CDR3, as DNA: TGTGCCAGCAGCCCCCAAGGGGGCCACTTGAGGGAGACCCAGTACTTC.

The chain employs TRBV4-2 and TRBJ2-3; the match to TRBD1 covers 8 bases. The V gene's germline CDR1 is LGHNA and CDR2 YNFKEQ. This CDR3 has 12 residues. The trim removed 1 base at V and 9 bases at J, leaving 0 bases unmatched. CDR3 amino acids: CASSQGTGTQYF. The CDR3 DNA is TGTGCCAGCAGCCAAGGGACAGGGACGCAGTATTTT.

The V gene is TRBV2, the J gene TRBJ2-5; D is possibly TRBD2 (6 bases). Trimming shortened V by 7 bases and J by 4 bases, and 13 bases separated the two germline ends. CDR3 length: 13 amino acids. From germline, CDR1 is SNHLY and CDR2 FYNNEI. The DNA for the CDR3 is TGTGCCAGCAATGGCCGGGGGAGAGAGACCCAGTACTTC. Protein: CASNGRGRETQYF.

The V gene is TRBV2, the J gene TRBJ2-3; 9 bases are a match to TRBD1. The CDR3 is 14 residues long. The junction had 6 bases not matched to a gene; V was cut back by 7 bases and J by 4 bases. The germline CDR1 and CDR2 sequences are SNHLY and FYNNEI. This CDR3 reads CASMTGQGPDTQYF. DNA of the CDR3: TGTGCCAGCATGACGGGACAGGGACCAGATACGCAGTATTTT.

This clone is a singleton in its sample. V and J are TRBV5-1 and TRBJ2-4; D not certain. CDR1 is SGHRS and CDR2 is YFSETQ in the germline V gene. The CDR3 has 15 amino acids. Trimming left V 0 bases short and J 7 bases short, with 14 bases between. This chain's CDR3 is CASSLGLPTINIQYF. CDR3 in DNA: TGCGCCAGCAGCTTGGGACTCCCGACGATCAACATTCAGTACTTC.

This chain links TRBV27 with TRBJ1-2, with TRBD1 as a possible D gene (6 bases). This CDR3 is built from 18 residues. CDR1 is MNHEY, CDR2 SMNVEV, per germline (reference sequence). V gave up 3 bases and J gave up 2 bases, with 22 bases separating them. The CDR3 DNA follows: TGTGCCAGCAGTTTTAGCGTACAGGGCCCGCCGAACAACTATGGCTACACCTTC. As protein: CASSFSVQGPPNNYGYTF.

The chain combines TRBV7-9 with TRBJ2-7, with TRBD1 matching over 8 bases. Trimming cost V 4 bases and J 5 bases; bases outside gene matches: 10. The CDR3 runs 15 residues. The germline V gene encodes CDR1 SEHNR and CDR2 FQNEAQ (reference sequence). The CDR3 region has the DNA TGTGCCAGCAGCTCCACAGACAGGGGTGTCCACGAGCAGTACTTC. It is translated as CASSSTDRGVHEQYF.

The chain has TRBV5-6 and TRBJ2-7, with TRBD1 identical over 7 bases. Germline lookup yields CDR1 SGHDT and CDR2 YYEEEE. V lost 0 bases, J lost 0 bases, and 0 bases stayed unmatched. This CDR3 contains 14 residues. CDR3 DNA sequence: TGTGCCAGCAGCTTGGGGGACAGCTCCTACGAGCAGTACTTC. As protein: CASSLGDSSYEQYF.

This CDR3 is CASSGPSGLSGANVLTF. The CDR3, as DNA: TGTGCCAGCAGTGGGCCATCGGGACTGTCTGGGGCCAACGTCCTGACTTTC. V and J are TRBV27 and TRBJ2-6; a possible D gene is TRBD2 (6 bases). V was cut by 5 bases and J by 1 base, with 15 bases left in between. CDR3 length equals 17 residues. The germline gives CDR1 MNHEY, CDR2 SMNVEV (reference sequence).

The chain couples TRBV18 to TRBJ2-5, with 9 bases aligning to TRBD1. V lost 2 bases to trimming and J lost 6 bases; unmatched junction nucleotides: 7. The CDR3 contains 15 residues. Germline V gene sequence: CDR1 KGHSH, CDR2 LQKENI. CDR3 sequence: CASSPEWDREQTQYF. The CDR3 coding sequence is TGTGCCAGCTCACCAGAGTGGGACAGGGAACAGACCCAGTACTTC.

This rearrangement joins TRBV20-1 to TRBJ2-1, with 8 bases fitting TRBD1. The CDR3 has 11 residues. Germline assignment: CDR1 DFQATT and CDR2 SNEGSKA (reference sequence). V was pared by 6 bases and J by 15 bases, with 10 bases of the junction left unmatched. CDR3 sequence: CSARTGTGAFF. In nucleotides, the CDR3 is TGCAGTGCACGGACGGGGACAGGAGCGTTCTTC.

This clone was detected once. The rearrangement links TRBV5-1 to TRBJ2-7, with 9 bases fitting TRBD2. J gave up 6 bases and V 4 bases, and 14 bases lay outside the gene matches. CDR1 and CDR2 from the germline V gene are SGHRS and YFSETQ. The CDR3 is made up of 16 amino acids. The DNA of the CDR3 is TGCGCCAGCAGCCCCGCCCCGGCGGGAGGGCCTTTCGAGCAGTACTTC. As protein: CASSPAPAGGPFEQYF.

The chain is built from TRBV28 and TRBJ2-7; TRBD2 agrees at 8 bases. This CDR3 is built from 14 residues. CDR1 and CDR2 from the germline V gene are MDHEN and SYDVKM. Germline trimming cut 4 bases from V and 2 bases from J; bases unmatched to any gene: 4. The CDR3 DNA sequence: TGTGCCAGCAGTTACCCAGCGGGGGCCTACGAGCAGTACTTC. Amino acids: CASSYPAGAYEQYF. Using reference TRBV28 and TRBJ2-7 for the parts outside the CDR3, the full variable domain is DVKVTQSSRYLVKRTGEKVFLECVQDMDHENMFWYRQDPGLGLRLIYFSYDVKMKEKGDIPEGYSVSREKKERFSLILESASTNQTSMYLCASSYPAGAYEQYFGPGTRLTVT.

CDR3 sequence reads: CASSESSGAPYNEQFF. CDR3 DNA sequence: TGTGCCAGCAGTGAGTCTAGCGGGGCCCCTTACAATGAGCAGTTCTTC. The gene calls are TRBV6-1 and TRBJ2-1, with 9 bases identical to TRBD2. The CDR3 length is 16 residues. Per germline, CDR1 MNHNS and CDR2 SASEGT. Trimming took 3 bases from V and 4 from J; bases not matched to a gene: 7.

This chain links TRBV2 with TRBJ2-1, with 13 bases that match TRBD2. The CDR3 is 16 amino acids. V shed 6 bases, J shed 5 bases, and the junction held 7 bases outside the gene matches. The germline CDR1 and CDR2 sequences are SNHLY and FYNNEI. In DNA form, the CDR3 reads TGTGCCAGCAGGCCACTAGCGGGAGGGCCAGACAATGAGCAGTTCTTC. Amino acids: CASRPLAGGPDNEQFF.

This clone was counted a few times. The CDR3 loop reads CASSPGTGGVNYGYTF. The CDR3 DNA follows: TGTGCCAGCTCACCAGGGACAGGGGGTGTAAACTATGGCTACACCTTC. The V gene is TRBV18, the J gene TRBJ1-2; TRBD1 matches 11 bases. CDR3 length: 16 residues. V lost 2 bases, J lost 2 bases, and 4 bases stayed unmatched. Germline V gene data show CDR1 as KGHSH and CDR2 as LQKENI.